This TCR beta chain was sequenced for a study of cytomegalovirus exposure and HLA in healthy donors. General study findings and limits: Some TCR beta chains (around 180 of them) were listed as cytomegalovirus-associated.

These donors were members of the approximately 120-subject validation cohort, a group separate from the approximately 670-subject first cohort. V shed 0 bases, J shed 9 bases, and the junction held 7 bases outside the gene matches. The CDR3 covers 15 residues. Germline CDR1 and CDR2: MNHEY and SMNVEV (reference sequence). Libraries were prepared by immunoSEQ multiplex PCR; TCRdb keeps only in-frame clonotypes and omits some of them. Counted here are 90,000 to 100,000 clones, roughly 92% occurring once; the ten biggest clones make up 1.1%. About this clone: Its antigen is still unknown.

Sequenced material: PBMCs. The sequence derives from a woman aged 25 to 39 in good health and CMV-seropositive. The gene calls are TRBV27 and TRBJ1-5, with 8 bases lining up with TRBD1. CDR3 sequence reads: CASSLSPGGAGPQHF. The CDR3 DNA is TGTGCCAGCAGTTTATCCCCAGGGGGCGCGGGGCCCCAGCATTTT.